The T cell receptor (beta chain) described here comes from a study of beta chain features in type 1 diabetes. The table lists this clone with many counts. Its antigen is unknown. The study reverse transcribed the entire isolated RNA, so it sequenced expressed TCRB transcripts. The assay was immunoSEQ multiplex PCR, and TCRdb's table has in-frame clones only and misses some. Here the sample spans 250,000 to 300,000 clones, 7.5% to 9.5% being singletons. The CDR3 runs 16 residues. The germline V gene encodes CDR1 KGHSH and CDR2 LQKENI. The V gene end was trimmed by 3 bases and the J gene end by 1 base; junction bases not matched to a gene: 2. CD45RO/CCR7/CD25/CD127/CD95/CD27 separated CD4+ naive, central memory, regulatory and stem cell-like memory cells by sorting. The study, taken as a whole, reports: All four CD4+ subsets of Type 1 diabetes patients contained TCRB CDR3s that were moderately but significantly shorter.

This chain connects TRBV18 to TRBJ2-4; 11 bases align to TRBD2. The receptor comes from a woman under 30 in good health. Input material: central memory CD4+ T cells from blood. The CDR3 DNA sequence: TGTGCCAGCTCACCCGGACTAGCGGGTGCCAAAAACATTCAGTACTTC. The encoded protein is CASSPGLAGAKNIQYF.